The entry below describes one T cell receptor beta chain. Its specificity is unknown. V lost 3 bases and J lost 4, with 11 bases in between. CDR1 and CDR2 (germline): LNHDA, SQIVND (reference sequence). The CDR3 extends over 14 amino acids. This specimen comes from a study of glioma-infiltrating T cells after dendritic cell vaccination. Study in general: Monocyte-derived dendritic cells, cultured seven days with IL-4 and GM-CSF, were pulsed with autologous tumor lysate. Dendritic cell vaccine was injected intradermally three times, biweekly.

Regarding the study as a whole: Estimated pretreatment TIL content predicted outcome after dendritic cell vaccination. Only a small number of patients had complete blood and tumor samples.

Sequencing was performed with immunoSEQ multiplex PCR; in TCRdb, only in-frame clones are kept and a portion is missing. The repertoire holds some 46,000 clones, with about 89% as singletons. Indicated time point: after dendritic cell vaccination, including at tumor progression/relapse. This clonotype originated in a human donor with glioblastoma. This sample comprised blood, obtained after dendritic cell vaccination. This rearrangement joins TRBV19 to TRBJ2-3; D call uncertain. CDR3 loop: CASSIGLVADTQYF. Here the CDR3 DNA reads TGTGCCAGTAGTATCGGTCTAGTTGCAGATACGCAGTATTTT.